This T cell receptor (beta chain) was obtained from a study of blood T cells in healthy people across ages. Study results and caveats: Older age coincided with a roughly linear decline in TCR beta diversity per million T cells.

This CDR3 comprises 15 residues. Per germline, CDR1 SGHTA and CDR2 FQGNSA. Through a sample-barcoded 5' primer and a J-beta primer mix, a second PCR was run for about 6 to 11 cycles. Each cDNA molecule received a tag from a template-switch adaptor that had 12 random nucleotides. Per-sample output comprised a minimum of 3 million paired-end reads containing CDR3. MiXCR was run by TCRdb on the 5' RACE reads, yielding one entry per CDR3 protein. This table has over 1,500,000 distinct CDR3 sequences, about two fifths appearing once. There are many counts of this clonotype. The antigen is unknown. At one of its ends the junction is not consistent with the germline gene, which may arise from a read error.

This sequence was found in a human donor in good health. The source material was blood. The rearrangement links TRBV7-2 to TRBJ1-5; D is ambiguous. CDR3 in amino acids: CASSLAGYSNQPQHF. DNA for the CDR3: TGCGCCAGCAGCTTGGCCGGTTATAGCAATCAGCCCCAGCATTTT.